Each of the 3 T cell receptor beta chains below was sequenced from the same sample in a study of blood T cell repertoires in COVID-19. Libraries were prepared by immunoSEQ multiplex PCR; TCRdb keeps only in-frame clonotypes and omits some of them. The repertoire holds some 120,000 clones, with roughly 86% as singletons. Specimen: peripheral blood. These receptors were taken from a woman aged 60-75 years with acute or convalescent COVID-19.

This chain connects TRBV7-9 to TRBJ1-2; D remains unclear. This CDR3 is 13 amino acids long. Trimming left V 5 bases short and J 2 bases short, with 9 bases between. CDR1 is SEHNR, CDR2 FQNEAQ, per germline (reference sequence). CDR3 amino acids: CASSLGLNYGYTF. The CDR3 nucleotides are TGTGCCAGCAGCCTCGGACTGAACTATGGCTACACCTTC. Variable domain in full (rest from reference TRBV7-9 and TRBJ1-2): DTGVSQNPRHKITKRGQNVTFRCDPISEHNRLYWYRQTLGQGPEFLTYFQNEAQLEKSRLLSDRFSAERPKGSFSTLEIQRTEQGDSAMYLCASSLGLNYGYTFGSGTRLTVV.

The J gene is TRBJ1-4, the V gene TRBV7-2; TRBD1 matches 7 bases. The CDR3 runs to 14 residues. Germline loops: CDR1 SGHTA, CDR2 FQGNSA. Trimming took 4 bases from V and 4 from J; bases not matched to a gene: 3. Here the CDR3 reads CASSWAGGNEKLFF. The CDR3 bases are TGTGCCAGCAGCTGGGCAGGGGGTAATGAAAAACTGTTTTTT. Together with reference TRBV7-2 and TRBJ1-4, the CDR3 gives the full variable domain: GAGVSQSPSNKVTEKGKDVELRCDPISGHTALYWYRQSLGQGLEFLIYFQGNSAPDKSGLPSDRFSAERTGGSVSTLTIQRTQQEDSAVYLCASSWAGGNEKLFFGSGTQLSVL.

The V call is TRBV7-3, the J call TRBJ2-3, with D maybe TRBD1 (6 bases). The germline V gene has CDR1 SGHTA and CDR2 FQGTGA. V gave up 5 bases and J gave up 2 bases, with 11 bases separating them. The length of the CDR3 is 14 residues. In DNA form, the CDR3 reads TGTGCCAGCAGCCCCGGACAGCCCACAGATACGCAGTATTTT. It yields the protein CASSPGQPTDTQYF.